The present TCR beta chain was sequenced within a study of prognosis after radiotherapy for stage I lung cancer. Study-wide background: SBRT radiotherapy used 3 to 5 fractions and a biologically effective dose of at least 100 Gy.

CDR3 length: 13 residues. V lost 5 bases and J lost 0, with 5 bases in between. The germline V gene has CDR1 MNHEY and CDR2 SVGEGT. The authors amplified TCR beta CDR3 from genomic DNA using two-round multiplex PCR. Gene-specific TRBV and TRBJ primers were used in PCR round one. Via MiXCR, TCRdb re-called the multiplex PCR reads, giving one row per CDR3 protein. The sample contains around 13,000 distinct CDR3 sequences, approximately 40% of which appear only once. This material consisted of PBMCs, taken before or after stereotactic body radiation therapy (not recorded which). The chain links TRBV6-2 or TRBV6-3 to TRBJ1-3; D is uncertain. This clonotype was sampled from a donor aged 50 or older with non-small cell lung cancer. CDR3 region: CASSLYSGNTIYF. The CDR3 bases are TGTGCCAGCAGTCTGTACTCTGGAAACACCATATATTTT.